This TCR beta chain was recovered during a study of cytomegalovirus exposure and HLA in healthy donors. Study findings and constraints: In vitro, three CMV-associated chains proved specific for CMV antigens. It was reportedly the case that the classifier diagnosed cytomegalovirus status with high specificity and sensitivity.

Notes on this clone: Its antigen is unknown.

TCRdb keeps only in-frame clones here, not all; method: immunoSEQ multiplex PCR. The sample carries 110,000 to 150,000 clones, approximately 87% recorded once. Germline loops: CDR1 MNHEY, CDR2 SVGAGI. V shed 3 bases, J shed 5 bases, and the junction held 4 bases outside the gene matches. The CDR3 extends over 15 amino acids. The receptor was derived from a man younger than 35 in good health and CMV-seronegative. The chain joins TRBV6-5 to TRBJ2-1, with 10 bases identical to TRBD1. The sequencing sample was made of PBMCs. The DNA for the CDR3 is TGTGCCAGCAGTTATGGGACAGGGGTTAACAATGAGCAGTTCTTC. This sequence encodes CASSYGTGVNNEQFF.